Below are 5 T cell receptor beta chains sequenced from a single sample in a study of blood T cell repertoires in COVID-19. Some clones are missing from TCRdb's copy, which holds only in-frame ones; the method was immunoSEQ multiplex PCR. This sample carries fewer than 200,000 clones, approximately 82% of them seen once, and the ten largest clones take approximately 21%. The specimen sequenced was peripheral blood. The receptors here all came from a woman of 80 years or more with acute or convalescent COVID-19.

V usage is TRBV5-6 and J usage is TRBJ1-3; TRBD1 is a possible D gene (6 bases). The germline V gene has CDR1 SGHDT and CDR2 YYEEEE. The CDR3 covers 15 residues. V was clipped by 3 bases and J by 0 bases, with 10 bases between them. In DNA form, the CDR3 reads TGTGCCAGCAGCTACAGGGTTAGCTCTGGAAACACCATATATTTT. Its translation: CASSYRVSSGNTIYF.

For the CDR3, the DNA is TGTGCCAGCAGCGTAGCCCCAGGGTTGGGGCAAGAGACCCAGTACTTC. Translating gives CASSVAPGLGQETQYF. The chain is built from TRBV9 and TRBJ2-5; D possibly corresponds to TRBD1 (5 bases). Germline loops: CDR1 SGDLS, CDR2 YYNGEE. With 0 bases removed from V and 2 bases from J, the gap between germline ends came to 14 bases. The CDR3 is 16 residues long. The entire variable domain, with the rest obtained from reference TRBV9 and TRBJ2-5, is as follows: DSGVTQTPKHLITATGQRVTLRCSPRSGDLSVYWYQQSLDQGLQFLIQYYNGEERAKGNILERFSAQQFPDLHSELNLSSLELGDSALYFCASSVAPGLGQETQYFGPGTRLLVL.

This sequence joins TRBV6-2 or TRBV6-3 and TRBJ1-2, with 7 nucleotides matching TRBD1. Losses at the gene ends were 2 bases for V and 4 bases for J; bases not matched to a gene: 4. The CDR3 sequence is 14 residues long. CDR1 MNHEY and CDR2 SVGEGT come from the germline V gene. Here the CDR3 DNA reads TGTGCCAGCAGTTACAACAGGGGCGTCTATGGCTACACCTTC. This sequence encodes CASSYNRGVYGYTF.

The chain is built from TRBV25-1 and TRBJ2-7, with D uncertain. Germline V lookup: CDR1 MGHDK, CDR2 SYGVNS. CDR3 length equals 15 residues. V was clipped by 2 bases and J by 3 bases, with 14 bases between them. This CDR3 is CASSETSRLGYEQYF. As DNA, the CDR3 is TGTGCCAGCAGTGAAACCTCCCGACTGGGCTACGAGCAGTACTTC.

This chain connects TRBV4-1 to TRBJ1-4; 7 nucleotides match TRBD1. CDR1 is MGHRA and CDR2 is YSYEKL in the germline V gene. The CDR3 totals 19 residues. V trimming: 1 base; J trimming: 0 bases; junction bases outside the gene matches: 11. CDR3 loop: CASSQATGFRQTTNEKLFF. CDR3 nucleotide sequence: TGCGCCAGCAGCCAAGCGACAGGGTTTCGCCAAACAACTAATGAAAAACTGTTTTTT.